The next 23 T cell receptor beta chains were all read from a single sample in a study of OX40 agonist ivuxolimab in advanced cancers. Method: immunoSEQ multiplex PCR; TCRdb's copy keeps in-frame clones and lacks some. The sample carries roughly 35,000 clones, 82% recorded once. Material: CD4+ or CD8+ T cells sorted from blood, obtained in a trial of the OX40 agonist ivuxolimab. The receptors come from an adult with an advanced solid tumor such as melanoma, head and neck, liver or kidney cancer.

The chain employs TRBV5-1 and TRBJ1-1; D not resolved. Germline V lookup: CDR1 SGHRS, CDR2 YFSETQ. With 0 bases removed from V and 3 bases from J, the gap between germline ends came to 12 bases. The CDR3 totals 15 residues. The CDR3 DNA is TGCGCCAGCAGCTTGGTTGGGATCGGGGACACTGAAGCTTTCTTT. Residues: CASSLVGIGDTEAFF.

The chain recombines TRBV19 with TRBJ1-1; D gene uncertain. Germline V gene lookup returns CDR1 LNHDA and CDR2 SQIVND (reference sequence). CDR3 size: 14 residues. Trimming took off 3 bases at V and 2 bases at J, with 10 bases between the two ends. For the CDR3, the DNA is TGTGCCAGTAGTATGTTCTGGGCCAACACTGAAGCTTTCTTT. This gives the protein CASSMFWANTEAFF.

This CDR3 reads CASRLLAGGTDTQYF. In DNA, the CDR3 is TGTGCCAGCAGACTACTAGCGGGGGGCACAGATACGCAGTATTTT. The chain combines TRBV6-4 with TRBJ2-3; 11 bases match TRBD2. Trimming cost V 6 bases and J 1 base; bases outside gene matches: 3. This CDR3 is 15 amino acids long. Per germline, CDR1 MRHNA and CDR2 SNTAGT.

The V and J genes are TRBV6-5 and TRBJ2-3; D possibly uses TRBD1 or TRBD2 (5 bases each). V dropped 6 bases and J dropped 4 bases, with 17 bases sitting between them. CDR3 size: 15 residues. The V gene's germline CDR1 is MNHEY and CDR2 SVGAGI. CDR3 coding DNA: TGTGCCAGCAGCCAAGCGCTGCGAGGGGCAGATACGCAGTATTTT. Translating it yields CASSQALRGADTQYF.

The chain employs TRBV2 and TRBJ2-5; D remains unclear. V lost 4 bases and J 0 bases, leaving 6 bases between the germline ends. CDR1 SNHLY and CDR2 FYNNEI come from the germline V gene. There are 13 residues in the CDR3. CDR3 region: CASSGKYQETQYF. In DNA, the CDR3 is TGTGCCAGCAGTGGTAAATACCAAGAGACCCAGTACTTC.

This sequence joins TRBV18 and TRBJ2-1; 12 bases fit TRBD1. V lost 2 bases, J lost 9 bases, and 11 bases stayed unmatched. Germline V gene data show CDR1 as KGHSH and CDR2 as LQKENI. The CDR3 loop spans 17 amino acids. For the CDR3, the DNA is TGTGCCAGCTCACCAAGGGGTCCCGGGACAGGGGGCAGTGAGCAGTTCTTC. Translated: CASSPRGPGTGGSEQFF.

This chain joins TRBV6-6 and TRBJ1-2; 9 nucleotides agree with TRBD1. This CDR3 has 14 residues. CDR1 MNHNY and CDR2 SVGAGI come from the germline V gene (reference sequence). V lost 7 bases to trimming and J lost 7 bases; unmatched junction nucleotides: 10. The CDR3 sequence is CASTEQGAPGGYTF. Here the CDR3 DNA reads TGTGCCAGCACCGAACAGGGGGCGCCGGGTGGCTACACCTTC.

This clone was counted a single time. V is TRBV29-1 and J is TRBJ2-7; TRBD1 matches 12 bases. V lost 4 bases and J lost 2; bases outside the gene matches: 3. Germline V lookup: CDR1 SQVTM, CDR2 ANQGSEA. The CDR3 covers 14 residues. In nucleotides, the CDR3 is TGCAGCGTTGTAGGGACAGGGGGCCCCTACGAGCAGTACTTC. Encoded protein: CSVVGTGGPYEQYF.

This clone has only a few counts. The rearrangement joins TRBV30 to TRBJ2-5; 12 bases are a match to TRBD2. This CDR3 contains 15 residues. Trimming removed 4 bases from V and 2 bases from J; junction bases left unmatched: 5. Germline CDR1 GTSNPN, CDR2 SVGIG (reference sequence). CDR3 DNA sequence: TGTGCCTGGACAACTAGCGGGGGGCCGCAAGAGACCCAGTACTTC. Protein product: CAWTTSGGPQETQYF.

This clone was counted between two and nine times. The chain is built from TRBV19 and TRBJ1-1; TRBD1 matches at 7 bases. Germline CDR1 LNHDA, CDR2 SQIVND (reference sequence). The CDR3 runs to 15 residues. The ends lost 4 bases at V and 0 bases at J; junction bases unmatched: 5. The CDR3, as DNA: TGTGCCAGTAGTACAGGGGGGGTTATGAACACTGAAGCTTTCTTT. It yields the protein CASSTGGVMNTEAFF.

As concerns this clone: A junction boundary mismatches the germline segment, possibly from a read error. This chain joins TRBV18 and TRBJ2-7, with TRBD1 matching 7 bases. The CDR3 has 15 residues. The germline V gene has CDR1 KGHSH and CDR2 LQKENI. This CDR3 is CVSSPAQGRGTEQYF. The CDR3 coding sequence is TGTGTCAGCTCACCGGCACAGGGGAGAGGTACCGAGCAGTACTTC.

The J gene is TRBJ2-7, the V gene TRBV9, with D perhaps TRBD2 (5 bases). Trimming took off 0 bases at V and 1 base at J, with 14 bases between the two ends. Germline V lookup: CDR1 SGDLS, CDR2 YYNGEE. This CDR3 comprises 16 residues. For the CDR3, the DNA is TGTGCCAGCAGCGTAGCCGACGGGGTACCTTCCTACGAGCAGTACTTC. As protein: CASSVADGVPSYEQYF. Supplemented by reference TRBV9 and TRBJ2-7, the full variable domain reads DSGVTQTPKHLITATGQRVTLRCSPRSGDLSVYWYQQSLDQGLQFLIQYYNGEERAKGNILERFSAQQFPDLHSELNLSSLELGDSALYFCASSVADGVPSYEQYFGPGTRLTVT.

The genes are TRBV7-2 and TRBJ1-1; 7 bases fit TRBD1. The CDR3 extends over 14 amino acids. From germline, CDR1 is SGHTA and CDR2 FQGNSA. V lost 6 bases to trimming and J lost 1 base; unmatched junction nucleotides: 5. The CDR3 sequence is CASRGGLPNTEAFF. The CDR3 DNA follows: TGTGCCAGCAGAGGGGGCCTTCCGAACACTGAAGCTTTCTTT.

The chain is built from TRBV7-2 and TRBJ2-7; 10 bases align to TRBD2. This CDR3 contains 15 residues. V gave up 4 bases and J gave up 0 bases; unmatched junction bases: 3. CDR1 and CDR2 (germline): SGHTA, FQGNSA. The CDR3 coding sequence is TGTGCCAGCAGCTACCTAGCGGGGGACTCCTACGAGCAGTACTTC. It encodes CASSYLAGDSYEQYF.

DNA of the CDR3: TGTGCCAGCAGCATGGCCGGGACAGGGGGCCTCTATGGCTACACCTTC. It codes for CASSMAGTGGLYGYTF. The chain uses TRBV9 and TRBJ1-2, with TRBD1 matching over 12 bases. The germline V gene has CDR1 SGDLS and CDR2 YYNGEE. This CDR3 has 16 amino acids. Losses at the gene ends were 4 bases for V and 4 bases for J; bases not matched to a gene: 8.

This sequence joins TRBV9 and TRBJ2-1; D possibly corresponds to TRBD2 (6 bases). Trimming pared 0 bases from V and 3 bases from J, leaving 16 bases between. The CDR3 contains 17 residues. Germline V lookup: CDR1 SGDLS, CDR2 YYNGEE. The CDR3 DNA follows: TGTGCCAGCAGCGTAGCGCCTAGACTAGATATCTACAATGAGCAGTTCTTC. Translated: CASSVAPRLDIYNEQFF.

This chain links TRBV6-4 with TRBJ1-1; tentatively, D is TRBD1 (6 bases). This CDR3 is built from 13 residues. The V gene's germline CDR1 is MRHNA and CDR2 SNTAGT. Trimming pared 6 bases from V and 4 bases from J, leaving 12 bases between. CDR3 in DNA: TGTGCCAGCAGCGCAGGGGAGGGCACTGAAGCTTTCTTT. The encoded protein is CASSAGEGTEAFF.

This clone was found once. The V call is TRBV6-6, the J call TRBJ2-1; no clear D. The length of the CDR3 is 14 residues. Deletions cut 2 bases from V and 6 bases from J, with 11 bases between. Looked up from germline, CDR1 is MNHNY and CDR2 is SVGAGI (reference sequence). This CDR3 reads CASSYRQITNEQFF. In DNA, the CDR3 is TGTGCCAGCAGTTACCGGCAAATTACCAATGAGCAGTTCTTC.

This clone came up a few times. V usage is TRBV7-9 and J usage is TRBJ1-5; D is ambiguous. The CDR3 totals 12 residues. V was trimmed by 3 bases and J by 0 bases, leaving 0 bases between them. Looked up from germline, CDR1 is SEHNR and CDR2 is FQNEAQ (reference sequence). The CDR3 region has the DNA TGTGCCAGCAGCTTTAGCAATCAGCCCCAGCATTTT. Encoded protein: CASSFSNQPQHF.

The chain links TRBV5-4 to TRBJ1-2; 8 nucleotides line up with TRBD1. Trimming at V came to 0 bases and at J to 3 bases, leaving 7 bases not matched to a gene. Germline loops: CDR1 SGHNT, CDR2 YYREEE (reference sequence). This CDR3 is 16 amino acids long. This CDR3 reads CASSLGQGRFDYGYTF. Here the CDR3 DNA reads TGTGCCAGCAGCTTGGGACAGGGGAGGTTCGACTATGGCTACACCTTC.

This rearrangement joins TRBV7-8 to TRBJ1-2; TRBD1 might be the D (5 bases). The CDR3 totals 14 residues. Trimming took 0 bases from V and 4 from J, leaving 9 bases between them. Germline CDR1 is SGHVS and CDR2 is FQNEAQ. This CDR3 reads CASSLAVGVYGYTF. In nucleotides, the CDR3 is TGTGCCAGCAGCTTAGCTGTAGGGGTCTATGGCTACACCTTC.

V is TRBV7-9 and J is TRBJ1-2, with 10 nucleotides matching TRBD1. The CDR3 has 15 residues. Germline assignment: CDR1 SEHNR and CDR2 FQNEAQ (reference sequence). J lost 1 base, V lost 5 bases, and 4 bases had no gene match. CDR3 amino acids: CASSAGTGVNYGYTF. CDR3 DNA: TGTGCCAGCAGCGCAGGGACAGGGGTTAACTATGGCTACACCTTC.

Written as DNA, the CDR3 is TGTGCCAGCAGCGTGAACGGGGATAATGAAAAACTGTTTTTT. It codes for CASSVNGDNEKLFF. J is TRBJ1-4 and V is TRBV9; D call uncertain. The V gene's germline CDR1 is SGDLS and CDR2 YYNGEE. CDR3 length equals 14 residues. V lost 2 bases and J 4 bases, leaving 9 bases between the germline ends.